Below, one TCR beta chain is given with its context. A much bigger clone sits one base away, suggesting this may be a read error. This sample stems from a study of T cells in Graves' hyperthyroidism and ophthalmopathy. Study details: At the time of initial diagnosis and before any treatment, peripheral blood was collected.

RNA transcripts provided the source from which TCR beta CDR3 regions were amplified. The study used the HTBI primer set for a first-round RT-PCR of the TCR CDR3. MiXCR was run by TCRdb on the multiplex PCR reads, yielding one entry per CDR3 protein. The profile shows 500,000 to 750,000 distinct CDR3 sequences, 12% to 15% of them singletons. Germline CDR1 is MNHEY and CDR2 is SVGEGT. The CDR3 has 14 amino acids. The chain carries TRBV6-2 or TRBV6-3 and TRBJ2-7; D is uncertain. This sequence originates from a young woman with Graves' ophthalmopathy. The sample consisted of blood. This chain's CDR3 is CASHSPDGSYEQHF. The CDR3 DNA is TGTGCCAGCCATTCTCCGGACGGTTCCTACGAGCAGCACTTC.